The sequence of this TCR beta chain was determined in a study of blood T cell repertoires in COVID-19. Produced via immunoSEQ multiplex PCR; TCRdb's table is partial and in-frame only. The repertoire holds around 260,000 clones, with about 89% as singletons. This CDR3 region has 15 residues. The germline V and J ends were trimmed by 3 bases and 0 bases, with 12 bases remaining between them. CDR1 and CDR2 from the germline V gene are DFQATT and SNEGSKA (reference sequence). Sequencing input: peripheral blood. The rearrangement links TRBV20-1 to TRBJ1-3; D is possibly TRBD1 (5 bases). The TCR originated in a woman in her twenties or thirties with COVID-19, enrolled during active disease. The CDR3 sequence: CSASPRGSSGNTIYF. The CDR3 DNA reads TGCAGTGCTAGTCCTCGGGGGAGCTCTGGAAACACCATATATTTT.